This T cell receptor beta chain derives from a study of neurological immune-mediated disorders. It was by 5'RACE with 10-nucleotide random UMIs that the cDNA was made. TCRdb reanalysed the 5' RACE reads using MiXCR and keeps one entry per CDR3 protein. The data contain about 50,000 distinct CDR3 sequences, about a tenth of them singletons. The germline V and J ends were trimmed by 1 base and 9 bases, with 10 bases remaining between them. This CDR3 comprises 13 residues. Germline CDR1 SGHTA, CDR2 FQGTGA. The receptor was isolated from a woman aged 40 to 55 with HTLV-1-associated myelopathy (HAM/TSP). The sequenced sample was PBMCs. This chain uses TRBV7-3 with TRBJ2-1; D unclear. CDR3 in DNA: TGTGCCAGCAGCTTAATCGGTGGTGGTGAGCAGTTCTTC. Amino acids: CASSLIGGGEQFF.